The 15 T cell receptor beta chains below all came from one sample that was sequenced in a study of CD8 T cells in ankylosing spondylitis. A single record per CDR3 protein comes from TCRdb applying MiXCR to the 5' RACE reads. The repertoire consists of roughly 230,000 distinct CDR3 sequences, with 8% to 10% occurring once and the leading ten covering approximately 5%. The material sequenced was blood, either unsorted or a sorted T cell fraction (not recorded which). These receptors were obtained from a female donor with ankylosing spondylitis or in good health (not recorded which).

This clonotype was counted at least ten times. The chain links TRBV20-1 to TRBJ2-1, with 10 nucleotides matching TRBD2. J was trimmed by 6 bases and V by 1 base; bases with no gene match: 3. This CDR3 spans 14 amino acids. The germline CDR1 and CDR2 sequences are DFQATT and SNEGSKA (reference sequence). The CDR3 is CSARAGTSVNEQFF. The DNA of the CDR3 is TGCAGTGCTAGAGCTGGGACTAGCGTCAATGAGCAGTTCTTC.

This clonotype showed up many times. This chain joins TRBV12-3 or TRBV12-4 and TRBJ1-1; 7 bases agree with TRBD1. The CDR3 spans 14 residues. J lost 4 bases, V lost 6 bases, and 8 bases had no gene match. The CDR3, as DNA: TGTGCCAGCAGCCCAACAGGGGTGCGCACTGAAGCTTTCTTT. Translation: CASSPTGVRTEAFF.

This clonotype has ten or more counts. The rearrangement joins TRBV30 to TRBJ1-2, with 7 bases identical to TRBD1. V shed 6 bases, J shed 3 bases, and the junction held 4 bases outside the gene matches. The CDR3 is 12 amino acids. Germline lookup yields CDR1 GTSNPN and CDR2 SVGIG (reference sequence). The DNA of the CDR3 is TGTGCCTGCGACAGGGCTTACTATGGCTACACCTTC. As protein: CACDRAYYGYTF.

Concerning this clonotype: A much larger clone differs from this one at a single base, so this may be a read error. For the CDR3, the DNA is TGTGTCGCCCGACGGGCTGACAATGAGCAGTTCTTC. This gives the protein CVARRADNEQFF. This chain connects TRBV10-3 to TRBJ2-1; D is ambiguous. CDR1 ENHRY and CDR2 SYGVKD come from the germline V gene. This CDR3 contains 12 residues.

This clonotype showed up many times. V and J are TRBV19 and TRBJ1-2; D might be TRBD1 (6 bases). Trimming left V 6 bases short and J 3 bases short, with 17 bases between. The CDR3 length is 15 residues. Germline assignment: CDR1 LNHDA and CDR2 SQIVND (reference sequence). Here the CDR3 reads CASRQGRDRYYGYTF. CDR3 sequence (DNA): TGTGCCAGTAGACAGGGAAGGGACCGCTACTATGGCTACACCTTC.

This clonotype has a count of ten or more. The rearrangement joins TRBV5-1 to TRBJ2-1; tentative D call: TRBD2 (5 bases). CDR3 length equals 15 residues. The V and J ends lost 0 bases and 2 bases respectively, with 9 bases between them. Germline CDR1 reads SGHRS; CDR2 reads YFSETQ. In DNA form, the CDR3 reads TGCGCCAGCAGCTTGGTTCGGGAAGCCTACAATGAGCAGTTCTTC. Translation: CASSLVREAYNEQFF.

This clonotype was recorded at least ten times. The genes are TRBV7-8 and TRBJ1-3; D remains unclear. The CDR3 has 16 residues. V dropped 5 bases and J dropped 0 bases, with 14 bases sitting between them. Germline V lookup: CDR1 SGHVS, CDR2 FQNEAQ. The CDR3 spells CASSATIGSSGNTIYF. CDR3 DNA sequence: TGTGCCAGCAGCGCCACTATAGGGAGCTCTGGAAACACCATATATTTT.

Comments on this clonotype: A clone one base away is much larger, so this may be a read error. V gene TRBV7-2 combines with J gene TRBJ2-7, with D unclear. Germline CDR1 is SGHTA and CDR2 is FQGNSA. The V gene lost 3 bases and the J gene lost 2 bases, with 11 bases spanning the gap. CDR3 length: 14 residues. DNA for the CDR3: TGTACCAGCAGCTTTCCTGGCTTAACCTACGAGCAGTACTTC. It is translated as CTSSFPGLTYEQYF. Using reference TRBV7-2 and TRBJ2-7 for the parts outside the CDR3, the full variable domain is GAGVSQSPSNKVTEKGKDVELRCDPISGHTALYWYRQSLGQGLEFLIYFQGNSAPDKSGLPSDRFSAERTGGSVSTLTIQRTQQEDSAVYLCTSSFPGLTYEQYFGPGTRLTVT.

This clonotype was counted ten times or more. The V call is TRBV28, the J call TRBJ2-7; weak D call: TRBD2 (5 bases). The CDR3 covers 14 residues. The ends were cut back, 7 bases at V and 5 bases at J, with 18 bases in the middle. Germline V gene data show CDR1 as MDHEN and CDR2 as SYDVKM. CDR3 sequence reads: CASTARVQSDEQYF. The CDR3 DNA reads as TGTGCCAGCACCGCGCGGGTGCAATCCGACGAGCAGTACTTC.

This clonotype has just a few counts. The V and J genes are TRBV7-2 and TRBJ2-4, with TRBD2 matching over 9 bases. J gave up 8 bases and V 1 base, and 6 bases lay outside the gene matches. The CDR3 is 15 amino acids. Germline CDR1 SGHTA, CDR2 FQGNSA. CDR3 amino acids: CASSLVSGSGDIQYF. The CDR3 nucleotides are TGTGCCAGCAGCTTAGTTAGCGGGAGTGGTGACATTCAGTACTTC.

This clonotype was counted at least ten times. The V and J genes are TRBV29-1 and TRBJ2-1, with a weak D call TRBD1 (6 bases). The length of the CDR3 is 11 residues. Germline V gene data show CDR1 as SQVTM and CDR2 as ANQGSEA. Trimming pared 6 bases from V and 12 bases from J, leaving 15 bases between. CDR3 sequence: CSVDDRSSQFF. In DNA form, the CDR3 reads TGCAGCGTGGATGACAGGTCATCGCAGTTCTTC.

This clonotype was observed at least ten times. The chain recombines TRBV20-1 with TRBJ2-1; D gene uncertain. Germline V gene data show CDR1 as DFQATT and CDR2 as SNEGSKA (reference sequence). This CDR3 has 15 amino acids. Deletions cut 6 bases from V and 0 bases from J, with 15 bases between. This CDR3 is CSATLITGSYNEQFF. The CDR3, as DNA: TGCAGTGCCACTCTTATTACCGGCTCCTACAATGAGCAGTTCTTC.

This clonotype was found many times. The V call is TRBV6-1, the J call TRBJ2-5; tentative D call: TRBD2 (6 bases). Trimming pared 5 bases from V and 2 bases from J, leaving 15 bases between. The CDR3 is 15 residues long. The germline gives CDR1 MNHNS, CDR2 SASEGT. The CDR3 region has the DNA TGTGCCAGCAGTCTAGCGTCGGCAGAGCAAGAGACCCAGTACTTC. Translated, it gives CASSLASAEQETQYF.

There are many counts of this clonotype. The chain links TRBV28 to TRBJ1-2; tentative D call: TRBD1 (5 bases). The CDR3 loop spans 12 amino acids. Trimming took off 4 bases at V and 7 bases at J, with 10 bases between the two ends. Germline CDR1 MDHEN, CDR2 SYDVKM. The DNA for the CDR3 is TGTGCCAGCAGTTCATCGGACACTGGCTACACCTTC. Protein: CASSSSDTGYTF.

The chain recombines TRBV4-1 with TRBJ2-1; 8 positions match TRBD1. The CDR3 has 15 residues. With V trimmed by 2 bases and J by 7 bases, 7 bases remained unmatched. The germline gives CDR1 MGHRA, CDR2 YSYEKL. CDR3 bases: TGCGCCAGCAGCCAAAGCAGGGGGCGAGGGAATGAGCAGTTCTTC. Residues: CASSQSRGRGNEQFF.